Shown below are 27 T cell receptor beta chains from a single sample sequenced in a study of vaccination and CD4 T cells after COVID-19. Antigens for these TCRs are unknown. Researchers used the Oncomine TCR Beta short-read assay to sequence DNA from cultured CD4+ T cells. DNA came from CD4+ T cells after culture. One entry per CDR3 protein results from TCRdb running MiXCR on the PCR reads. The repertoire consists of approximately 11,000 distinct CDR3 sequences, with about two fifths occurring once and the leading ten covering approximately 21%. The treatment is: approximately 11-day PBMC culture with coronavirus spike peptide pools or control peptides (ViraFEST assay). According to the study, CD4+ T cells from the unexposed donor were gathered ahead of the COVID-19 pandemic (2011-2018). The sample comprised CD4+ T cells from blood, cultured in vitro. These receptors were taken from a human donor in good health.

This sequence joins TRBV20-1 and TRBJ2-1, with D hard to call. The CDR3 spans 17 residues. Trimming shortened V by 5 bases and J by 2 bases, and 22 bases separated the two germline ends. Per germline, CDR1 DFQATT and CDR2 SNEGSKA (reference sequence). The CDR3 spells CSAPGPLKEWPYNEQFF. DNA of the CDR3: TGCAGTGCTCCAGGCCCACTCAAGGAATGGCCCTACAATGAGCAGTTCTTC.

The chain carries TRBV5-5 and TRBJ2-5; TRBD2 aligns across 9 bases. The germline CDR1 and CDR2 sequences are SGHKS and YYEKEE (reference sequence). The V and J ends lost 0 bases and 4 bases, in that order; junction bases with no gene match: 4. The CDR3 covers 15 residues. CDR3 sequence (DNA): TGTGCCAGCAGCTTGGAGGGACTAGCTTTAGAGACCCAGTACTTC. Translated, it gives CASSLEGLALETQYF.

The V and J genes are TRBV24-1 and TRBJ2-1, with a tentative D call TRBD2 (6 bases). CDR3 length: 13 amino acids. The germline V and J ends were trimmed by 3 bases and 9 bases, with 11 bases remaining between them. CDR1 KGHDR and CDR2 SFDVKD come from the germline V gene. CDR3 nucleotide sequence: TGTGCCACCAGTGATAGGGAGGATGGTGAGCAGTTCTTC. Protein sequence: CATSDREDGEQFF.

V and J are TRBV28 and TRBJ2-3, with TRBD2 identical over 7 bases. The germline gives CDR1 MDHEN, CDR2 SYDVKM. Trimming removed 7 bases from V and 7 bases from J; junction bases left unmatched: 11. This CDR3 is 14 amino acids long. CDR3 sequence (DNA): TGTGCCAGCACCTTGGGGGGAGGGCCCAATACGCAGTATTTT. It specifies CASTLGGGPNTQYF.

The J gene is TRBJ2-7, the V gene TRBV6-2 or TRBV6-3; D is perhaps TRBD1 or TRBD2 (5 bases each). CDR3 length: 13 amino acids. V was pared by 5 bases and J by 2 bases, with 10 bases between. Looked up from germline, CDR1 is MNHEY and CDR2 is SVGEGT. The CDR3 region is CASSTGTAYEQYF. CDR3 in DNA: TGTGCCAGCAGTACCGGGACGGCCTACGAGCAGTACTTC.

This clonotype was recorded once. The CDR3: CASSPQGNIQYF. CDR3 coding DNA: TGTGCCAGCAGCCCACAGGGAAACATTCAGTACTTC. This chain links TRBV7-2 with TRBJ2-4; perhaps TRBD1 as D (6 bases). CDR1 is SGHTA and CDR2 is FQGNSA in the germline V gene. This CDR3 has 12 amino acids. V was clipped by 5 bases and J by 6 bases, with 8 bases between them.

This clonotype was found a few times. The chain links TRBV20-1 to TRBJ2-7; 13 nucleotides match TRBD2. CDR1 is DFQATT and CDR2 is SNEGSKA in the germline V gene (reference sequence). V shed 2 bases and J 5 bases; nucleotides not matched to a gene: 6. The CDR3 contains 15 residues. The CDR3 region has the DNA TGCAGTGCTAGACATTCCGGGACTAGCGGGGACGAGCAGTACTTC. This codes for CSARHSGTSGDEQYF.

The chain has TRBV9 and TRBJ2-5; a weak D match, TRBD2 (6 bases). Germline assignment: CDR1 SGDLS and CDR2 YYNGEE. This CDR3 has 14 residues. V shed 0 bases and J shed 1 base, with 7 bases lying between them. The CDR3: CASSVDGGQETQYF. The CDR3 DNA sequence: TGTGCCAGCAGCGTAGACGGGGGCCAAGAGACCCAGTACTTC.

The chain combines TRBV7-2 with TRBJ1-5; the match to TRBD1 covers 7 bases. V lost 8 bases and J lost 2; bases outside the gene matches: 3. CDR1 is SGHTA, CDR2 FQGNSA, per germline. The CDR3 is 13 amino acids. As DNA, the CDR3 is TGTGCCAGCGCCGACAGGGGCAATCAGCCCCAGCATTTT. This codes for CASADRGNQPQHF.

This clonotype was picked up a small number of times. CDR3 in amino acids: CSAPPPGLAGVETQYF. For the CDR3, the DNA is TGCAGTGCTCCCCCGCCGGGACTAGCGGGAGTGGAGACCCAGTACTTC. This chain joins TRBV20-1 and TRBJ2-5, with TRBD2 identical over 14 bases. V shed 5 bases and J 5 bases; nucleotides not matched to a gene: 10. Germline values: CDR1 DFQATT, CDR2 SNEGSKA (reference sequence). This CDR3 contains 16 residues.

This clonotype came up a few times. The V and J genes are TRBV7-9 and TRBJ1-2, with unresolved D. CDR1 SEHNR and CDR2 FQNEAQ come from the germline V gene (reference sequence). The CDR3 covers 15 residues. Trimming pared 2 bases from V and 4 bases from J, leaving 14 bases between. In DNA form, the CDR3 reads TGTGCCAGCAGCTTAACGGGGTTCTCTGGCTATGGCTACACCTTC. Residues: CASSLTGFSGYGYTF.

The V call is TRBV6-4, the J call TRBJ1-6; D perhaps matches TRBD1 (6 bases). V gave up 5 bases and J gave up 7 bases, with 9 bases separating them. CDR3 size: 13 residues. The germline V gene encodes CDR1 MRHNA and CDR2 SNTAGT. This CDR3 is CASSFQGNSPLHF. Written as DNA, the CDR3 is TGTGCCAGCAGTTTTCAGGGGAATTCACCCCTCCACTTT.

This clonotype was recorded a few times. This chain uses TRBV6-1 with TRBJ2-1; no clear D gene. This CDR3 contains 13 residues. Germline-derived CDR1 and CDR2 are MNHNS and SASEGT. Trimming shortened V by 8 bases and J by 0 bases, and 8 bases separated the two germline ends. In DNA, the CDR3 is TGTGCCAGCCCCAAGAGCTCCTACAATGAGCAGTTCTTC. The encoded protein is CASPKSSYNEQFF.

V is TRBV20-1 and J is TRBJ1-5, with TRBD1 identical over 8 bases. The CDR3 extends over 16 amino acids. Germline V gene lookup returns CDR1 DFQATT and CDR2 SNEGSKA (reference sequence). Trimming removed 0 bases from V and 0 bases from J; junction bases left unmatched: 4. The CDR3 is CSARETGDFSNQPQHF. The CDR3 DNA is TGCAGTGCTAGAGAGACAGGGGACTTTAGCAATCAGCCCCAGCATTTT.

Only a few counts were recorded for this clonotype. This chain connects TRBV24-1 to TRBJ2-3; 10 positions agree with TRBD2. The germline V gene encodes CDR1 KGHDR and CDR2 SFDVKD. CDR3 length: 16 residues. Trimming took 3 bases from V and 2 from J; bases not matched to a gene: 4. The CDR3 coding sequence is TGTGCCACCAGTGATAGGACTAGCGGATTCACAGATACGCAGTATTTT. It yields the protein CATSDRTSGFTDTQYF.

This clonotype has just a few counts. The chain uses TRBV6-2 or TRBV6-3 and TRBJ2-7, with a weak D call TRBD2 (6 bases). Germline V gives CDR1 MNHEY, CDR2 SVGEGT. CDR3 length equals 14 residues. V dropped 4 bases and J dropped 6 bases, with 16 bases sitting between them. CDR3 protein: CASSSLGGMGEQYF. The CDR3 bases are TGTGCCAGCAGTTCCCTCGGGGGTATGGGCGAGCAGTACTTC.

The CDR3 loop reads CASSFYREGGYTF. The CDR3 bases are TGTGCCAGCAGCTTCTACAGGGAAGGGGGCTACACCTTC. This chain connects TRBV7-2 to TRBJ1-2, with a possible D match to TRBD1 (6 bases). The germline V gene encodes CDR1 SGHTA and CDR2 FQGNSA. Trimming removed 3 bases at V and 8 bases at J, with 13 bases between. The CDR3 totals 13 residues. The variable domain in full, completed from reference TRBV7-2 and TRBJ1-2, reads GAGVSQSPSNKVTEKGKDVELRCDPISGHTALYWYRQSLGQGLEFLIYFQGNSAPDKSGLPSDRFSAERTGGSVSTLTIQRTQQEDSAVYLCASSFYREGGYTFGSGTRLTVV.

The count of this clonotype is one. The chain couples TRBV20-1 to TRBJ2-1, with TRBD2 identical over 13 bases. Germline V gene sequence: CDR1 DFQATT, CDR2 SNEGSKA (reference sequence). The CDR3 extends over 16 amino acids. Trimming at V came to 6 bases and at J to 3 bases, leaving 8 bases not matched to a gene. CDR3: CSATWTSGRNYNEQFF. As DNA, the CDR3 is TGCAGTGCAACTTGGACTAGCGGGAGAAACTACAATGAGCAGTTCTTC.

This clonotype was found once. V is TRBV24-1 and J is TRBJ2-7; maybe TRBD2 (6 bases). The V and J ends lost 7 bases and 3 bases respectively, with 9 bases between them. The germline V gene encodes CDR1 KGHDR and CDR2 SFDVKD. The CDR3 has 12 amino acids. The CDR3 reads CATSGRDYEQYF. The CDR3 coding sequence is TGTGCCACCAGCGGGAGAGACTACGAGCAGTACTTC.

CDR3 sequence (DNA): TGTGCCAGCAGCTTGGTTGGGGGGGCAGCGGGTGAGCAGTACTTC. This translates into CASSLVGGAAGEQYF. The J gene is TRBJ2-7, the V gene TRBV5-6; tentative D call: TRBD2 (7 bases). Trimming stripped 0 bases from V and 7 bases from J, with 17 bases between. The CDR3 covers 15 residues. The germline CDR1 and CDR2 sequences are SGHDT and YYEEEE.

The J gene is TRBJ2-1, the V gene TRBV10-1, with D possibly matching TRBD2 (5 bases). Trimming pared 7 bases from V and 1 base from J, leaving 14 bases between. Germline CDR1 reads WNHNN; CDR2 reads SYGVQD (reference sequence). This CDR3 comprises 15 residues. The CDR3: CASTRTPGSYNEQFF. The CDR3, as DNA: TGCGCCAGCACACGGACTCCCGGATCCTACAATGAGCAGTTCTTC.

The chain joins TRBV27 to TRBJ2-5; 9 positions match TRBD1. Germline assignment: CDR1 MNHEY and CDR2 SMNVEV (reference sequence). The CDR3 consists of 14 residues. V lost 6 bases and J lost 5; bases outside the gene matches: 7. The CDR3 region has the DNA TGTGCCAGCAGCCCACAGGGGGCGCGGGAGACCCAGTACTTC. Protein: CASSPQGARETQYF.

The V gene is TRBV24-1, the J gene TRBJ2-3, with a tentative D call TRBD1 (5 bases). This CDR3 has 13 amino acids. Germline V gene lookup returns CDR1 KGHDR and CDR2 SFDVKD. The germline V and J ends were trimmed by 4 bases and 4 bases, with 8 bases remaining between them. In nucleotides, the CDR3 is TGTGCCACCAGTGACAGGGCCCCAGATACGCAGTATTTT. The encoded protein is CATSDRAPDTQYF.

The CDR3 region has the DNA TGTGCCAGTAGTATCCCCTTATGGAACACAGATACGCAGTATTTT. As protein: CASSIPLWNTDTQYF. The V and J genes are TRBV19 and TRBJ2-3; D remains ambiguous. The CDR3 runs 15 residues. Trimming took 3 bases from V and 2 from J, leaving 12 bases between them. Germline V CDR1 and CDR2: LNHDA, SQIVND (reference sequence).

The V call is TRBV20-1, the J call TRBJ1-1, with 9 bases that match TRBD1. Per germline, CDR1 DFQATT and CDR2 SNEGSKA (reference sequence). Trimming at V came to 0 bases and at J to 4 bases, leaving 3 bases not matched to a gene. This CDR3 region has 14 residues. The CDR3: CSAREGTGSTEAFF. Here the CDR3 DNA reads TGCAGTGCTAGAGAGGGGACAGGGTCCACTGAAGCTTTCTTT.

This clonotype was counted a few times. The genes are TRBV25-1 and TRBJ2-2, with unresolved D. The length of the CDR3 is 14 residues. V shed 2 bases and J shed 5 bases, with 9 bases lying between them. Germline V lookup: CDR1 MGHDK, CDR2 SYGVNS. The CDR3, as DNA: TGTGCCAGCAGTGAAAACGTTCGGACCGGGGAGCTGTTTTTT. Translation: CASSENVRTGELFF.

The V and J genes are TRBV6-1 and TRBJ2-2; D is undetermined. Germline CDR1 is MNHNS and CDR2 is SASEGT. Trimming left V 3 bases short and J 5 bases short, with 13 bases between. This CDR3 is built from 15 residues. This CDR3 reads CASSDQPRLTGELFF. CDR3 nucleotides: TGTGCCAGCAGTGACCAGCCCCGACTTACCGGGGAGCTGTTTTTT.